This TCR beta chain was retrieved from a study of CD8 T cells in Susac syndrome. The T cells that were sequenced for TCR beta were CD8+ and CD4+ cells from blood. The RNA, about 0.5 to 1 ug, was put through reverse transcription using random hexamers. Amplification of TCR beta CDR3 across 54 Vbeta and 13 Jbeta was performed with immunoSEQ multiplex PCR. TCRdb analysed the immunoSEQ multiplex PCR reads with MiXCR anew, one entry per CDR3 protein. The sample holds approximately 280,000 distinct CDR3 sequences, 70% to 90% seen once. The CDR3 is 13 amino acids. Deletions cut 2 bases from V and 0 bases from J, with 7 bases between. CDR1 is GTSNPN and CDR2 is SVGIG in the germline V gene (reference sequence).

The chain is built from TRBV30 and TRBJ1-1; no definite D call. The material sequenced was CD8+ T cells from PBMCs. This TCR derives from a human donor with multiple sclerosis. The CDR3 sequence is CAWSLRMNTEAFF. Here the CDR3 DNA reads TGTGCCTGGAGTTTAAGGATGAACACTGAAGCTTTCTTT.